This record concerns one T cell receptor beta chain sequence. The antigen is unknown. Unmatched junction bases numbered 5, after V lost 8 bases and J lost 0 bases. Germline loops: CDR1 LNHNV, CDR2 YYDKDF (reference sequence). This CDR3 comprises 15 residues. The sample belongs to a study of T cell responses to AZD1222 COVID-19 vaccine. About the research overall: Second doses at about 4 or about 12 weeks were pooled.

Assay used: immunoSEQ multiplex PCR; TCRdb lists only in-frame clones, some missing. In the table there are about 190,000 clones, 94% of which are singletons. Study-wide findings and caveats: Females outnumbered males among donors, who were mostly white British; clonal diversity was possibly underestimated.

Specimen: peripheral blood, collected on day 0 of AZD1222 vaccination. The V gene is TRBV15, the J gene TRBJ2-2; 8 bases are a match to TRBD1. The receptor's source is an adult in good health. The CDR3 DNA reads as TGTGCCACCGGACGGGACAGGTCGAACACCGGGGAGCTGTTTTTT. This gives the protein CATGRDRSNTGELFF.